The 12 T cell receptor beta chains below come from one sample, sequenced in a study of cytomegalovirus exposure and HLA in healthy donors. Primers included in the PCR were 60 Vbeta and 13 Jbeta primers. Profiling relied on immunoSEQ multiplex PCR, and the TCRdb table lists in-frame clones only, not all of them. This table has 90,000 to 120,000 clones, around 76% appearing once. The sample was PBMCs. The receptor set was obtained from a man younger than 30 in good health and CMV-seronegative.

This sequence joins TRBV29-1 and TRBJ1-1; 8 bases match TRBD1. The CDR3 extends over 14 amino acids. Trimming at V came to 4 bases and at J to 6 bases, leaving 10 bases not matched to a gene. CDR1 and CDR2 (germline): SQVTM, ANQGSEA. CDR3 region: CSVAQGADTAEAFF. CDR3 bases: TGCAGCGTTGCCCAGGGGGCTGATACGGCTGAAGCTTTCTTT.

The chain uses TRBV5-1 and TRBJ1-4; TRBD1 agrees at 8 bases. Germline CDR1 SGHRS, CDR2 YFSETQ. V was pared by 4 bases and J by 2 bases, with 1 base of the junction left unmatched. The CDR3 length is 14 residues. The CDR3 nucleotides read TGCGCCAGCAGCAGGACAGGGACTAATGAAAAACTGTTTTTT. As protein: CASSRTGTNEKLFF.

The chain couples TRBV6-5 to TRBJ2-7, with a tentative D call TRBD1 (6 bases). CDR3 size: 12 residues. The ends were cut back, 4 bases at V and 3 bases at J, with 7 bases in the middle. CDR1 and CDR2 from the germline V gene are MNHEY and SVGAGI. CDR3 region: CASSSRGYEQYF. CDR3 bases: TGTGCCAGCAGTTCCAGGGGCTACGAGCAGTACTTC.

With regard to this clone: Other DNA sequences of this sample code for an identical CDR3. The rearrangement uses TRBV9 and TRBJ1-1, with TRBD1 matching over 7 bases. Losses at the gene ends were 0 bases for V and 1 base for J; bases not matched to a gene: 0. This CDR3 has 14 residues. CDR1 is SGDLS, CDR2 YYNGEE, per germline. The CDR3 reads CASSVGQGNTEAFF. DNA of the CDR3: TGTGCCAGCAGCGTAGGACAGGGGAACACTGAAGCTTTCTTT.

This clone was seen once. This chain links TRBV4-2 with TRBJ2-5; D perhaps matches TRBD1 (6 bases). V lost 4 bases, J lost 5 bases, and 20 bases lay in between. This CDR3 region has 16 residues. Germline V CDR1 and CDR2: LGHNA, YNFKEQ. CDR3 bases: TGTGCCAGCAGCCCCAGACAGGCTGGTACAGGGGAGACCCAGTACTTC. It encodes CASSPRQAGTGETQYF.

This chain uses TRBV5-6 with TRBJ2-1; 11 bases map to TRBD2. This CDR3 contains 16 residues. Germline CDR1 SGHDT, CDR2 YYEEEE. Trimming took 2 bases from V and 7 from J; bases not matched to a gene: 8. CDR3 nucleotides: TGTGCCAGCAGCTTTTTCACTAGCGGGGGCCATAATGAGCAGTTCTTC. It is translated as CASSFFTSGGHNEQFF.

The V call is TRBV14, the J call TRBJ1-2; 7 nucleotides match TRBD1. The junction had 7 bases not matched to a gene; V was cut back by 4 bases and J by 8 bases. In germline, CDR1 is SGHDN, CDR2 FVKESK. The CDR3 spans 13 residues. CDR3 sequence reads: CASSPRTGSGYTF. CDR3 sequence (DNA): TGTGCCAGCAGCCCGCGGACAGGAAGCGGCTACACCTTC. Variable domain in full (rest from reference TRBV14 and TRBJ1-2): EAGVTQFPSHSVIEKGQTVTLRCDPISGHDNLYWYRRVMGKEIKFLLHFVKESKQDESGMPNNRFLAERTGGTYSTLKVQPAELEDSGVYFCASSPRTGSGYTFGSGTRLTVV.

This clone was counted ten times or more. J is TRBJ1-6 and V is TRBV6-5, with 7 bases identical to TRBD1. The CDR3 is 14 amino acids. Germline V gives CDR1 MNHEY, CDR2 SVGAGI. The J segment lost 9 bases and the V segment lost 6 bases, leaving 8 bases of the junction unmatched. The CDR3, as DNA: TGTGCCAGCAGCCGACAGGGAGAGATTTCACCCCTCCACTTT. It is translated as CASSRQGEISPLHF.

This chain connects TRBV6-4 to TRBJ2-2; 9 nucleotides match TRBD2. The length of the CDR3 is 14 residues. From germline, CDR1 is MRHNA and CDR2 SNTAGT. V dropped 3 bases and J dropped 4; count of bases not matched to a gene: 0. CDR3 nucleotides: TGTGCCAGCAGTGAGCGGGGGGGCACCGGGGAGCTGTTTTTT. Protein sequence: CASSERGGTGELFF.

The chain has TRBV11-2 and TRBJ2-5; unclear D gene. Trimming took 1 base from V and 2 from J, leaving 5 bases between them. The V gene's germline CDR1 is SGHAT and CDR2 FQNNGV. The CDR3 runs to 13 residues. CDR3 amino acids: CASSLALQETQYF. CDR3 DNA: TGTGCCAGCAGCTTAGCTCTACAAGAGACCCAGTACTTC.

The chain employs TRBV6-5 and TRBJ2-3; 12 nucleotides align to TRBD2. The V and J ends lost 6 bases and 3 bases, in that order; junction bases with no gene match: 1. The CDR3 consists of 14 residues. Germline loops: CDR1 MNHEY, CDR2 SVGAGI. CDR3 in amino acids: CASRLAGGTDTQYF. In DNA, the CDR3 is TGTGCCAGCAGACTAGCGGGGGGTACAGATACGCAGTATTTT.

The rearrangement uses TRBV19 and TRBJ1-3; a weak D match, TRBD1 (5 bases). Per germline, CDR1 LNHDA and CDR2 SQIVND (reference sequence). The CDR3 totals 14 residues. Trimming shortened V by 7 bases and J by 4 bases, and 14 bases separated the two germline ends. DNA of the CDR3: TGTGCCAGTATTTCGGGGGGACGCGGAAACACCATATATTTT. Amino acid sequence: CASISGGRGNTIYF.